This note documents a single T cell receptor (beta chain) sequence. The clone's antigen remains unknown. No base qualities exist here, and no much larger clone lies one base off it. Libraries were made using the immunoSEQ multiplex PCR assay. The multiplex PCR relied on a mix of 60 forward primers for TCR Vbeta segments and 13 reverse primers for TCR Jbeta segments. The CDR3 region of rearranged TCR beta genes was amplified from genomic DNA by a multiplex PCR assay. The amplified TCR beta libraries were sequenced on the Illumina HiSeq System as 87-base-pair reads. In the original analysis: Across the 500 to 700 repertoires, a later analysis counted 60 million to 90 million unique TCR beta chains, 9 million to 14 million of which were shared by at least two donors. Raw reads were error-corrected and collapsed into unique sequences by a nearest-neighbor algorithm in which closely related sequences were merged to remove PCR and sequencing errors. CDR3 sequences were aligned to IMGT reference sequences to assign V, D and J gene segments. For a sequence to be retained, a match of at least six nucleotides was required to both a V gene segment and a J gene segment. A rearrangement counted as productive if the CDR3 had no stop codons and remained in frame with V and J, and every other rearrangement counted as non-productive. Following IMGT convention, CDR3 was defined as the stretch from the second conserved V-encoded cysteine up to the conserved J-encoded phenylalanine. In an earlier analysis of around 640 of the donors, sequences lacking an unambiguous match to a single V gene segment were excluded. In an earlier analysis of 587 of the donors, V segments were called functional above 56.7% productive rearrangements and were called segregating when the between-donor standard deviation exceeded 5%. A statistical classification framework was built for diagnosing cytomegalovirus status from the catalog of TCR beta chain sequences. A later analysis assigned V and J genes by comparing TCR nucleotide sequences with IMGT/GENE-DB human TR gene sequences. A later analysis assigned CDR3 sequences and most-parsimonious VDJ recombination scenarios with the TCRdist pipeline. In a later analysis, every TCR beta chain was defined by the combination of its CDR3 amino acid sequence and its V-gene family, and reads without a unique V-gene family were dropped. A later analysis removed 450 to 600 highly shared, low-generation-probability nucleotide sequences to deal with suspected cross-contamination and a sequencing artifact. For each public chain, a later analysis derived a clonal expansion index from normalized ranks of inferred template counts within each repertoire. Generation probabilities in a later analysis came from a VDJ recombination model fitted to out-of-frame rearrangements, and those results were checked against IGoR. In a later analysis, TCR-TCR, TCR-HLA and TCR-CMV co-occurrence was scored with hypergeometric tests, and a repertoire-size bias correction was applied to TCR pairs. In a later analysis, false discovery rates were estimated by permuting HLA or CMV assignments 20 times. In a later analysis, co-occurring TCRs were grouped using DBSCAN, with TCRdist sequence similarity added in when clustering inside HLA-allele-positive subsets. For co-occurrence clustering, repertoires with fewer than 30,000 or more than 120,000 public chains were excluded, along with roughly 5 repertoires with anomalous nucleotide sharing. TCRdb took over this immuneACCESS table, retaining in-frame rearrangements with V and J assigned. Such tables are incomplete; in checked studies, under half of the missing clones stem from an unresolved V gene, and the remainder is unexplained. V and J calls and clone size are copied from that table; D and trimming were computed from the DNA. For this sample the table gives under 150,000 clones, of which approximately 80% were detected only once. About 6.6% of the sample comes from the top ten.

These data come from a study of cytomegalovirus exposure and HLA in healthy donors (dated by TCRdb to the late 2010s). Background on the whole study: According to an earlier analysis of 587 of the donors, about 179 million T cells yielded over 100 million unique TCR beta sequences and more than 250 Gb of sequence data. Of the 350 to 450 genotyped donors, 81% were placed in the genetic ancestry cluster associated with self-reported Caucasian donors. Besides the first cohort of around 700 subjects, a separate validation cohort made up of over a hundred different subjects was used. An early release that covered about 640 HLA-typed donors contained approximately 300 gigabases of sequencing data and around 80 million unique TCR sequences. Roughly 5 DR-DQ haplotypes were handled as single units for association and clustering, since linkage in the cohort was strong. The later analysis used no new phenotypic data to find candidate immune exposures, relying instead on TCR beta sequences and their occurrence across donors. A later analysis re-examined previously published TCR beta repertoires from 600 to 700 donors and added high-resolution HLA genotyping to investigate patterns of TCR occurrence. An earlier analysis of some 500 of the donors applied high-throughput TCR beta sequencing to assess whether each TCR beta V gene segment acted as functional or pseudogenic. Typing coverage varied by locus: about 620-630 donors for A, B, C, DRB1 and DQB1; some 520 for DQA1; more than 600 for DPA1; under 490 for DPB1. Both class I and class II loci were covered by HLA typing, at four-digit resolution. The study aimed to test whether signatures of past pathogen exposure could be identified by cataloging public T cell receptors. Donor age, sex, ethnicity and CMV serostatus were compiled alongside the repertoire data. All discovery cohort repertoires had been generated on a single sequencing platform. Among a few hundred genotyped donors of the cohort, an average of about 240,000 unique TCR beta nucleotide sequences were sequenced per donor, about a sixth of them non-productive. A later genetic analysis took genome-wide SNP genotypes for about 55% of the roughly 670 donors and used that subset as a discovery cohort. The T cell repertoires of several hundred subjects were profiled by immunosequencing and related to cytomegalovirus serostatus. The study combined high-throughput TCR immunosequencing, statistical association of individual TCRs with disease status, and machine learning to predict cytomegalovirus infection status. The investigation overall reported the following: In the study, approximately 160 TCR beta chains were listed as associated with cytomegalovirus. A few of the identified cytomegalovirus-associated TCR beta chains were confirmed in vitro to be specific for cytomegalovirus antigens. In this cohort, only TCR beta chains were sequenced, and detectable features were limited by the absence of alpha or paired-chain data. The 87-base-pair reads could not distinguish some IMGT-functional V segments, including TRBV6-2 and TRBV6-3, so those segments were excluded. In a later analysis, HLA-associated TCR beta chains showed more clonal expansion and lower generation probabilities than non-associated chains that were equally common. Because counts were too low, some 17 rarely observed V segments, including chromosome 9 orphons, were left out of the earlier analysis of 587 of the donors. A group of highly shared sequence variants was considered likely to be a technical artifact of the sequencing pipeline. HLA typing was unavailable for some donors at each locus, so association tests used only the typed subset. In a later analysis, most CMV-associated TCR beta chains were found to appear HLA-restricted, with HLA associations seemingly driven largely by CMV exposure. Sequencing depth was assumed to be roughly uniform across donors in the presence/absence analyses, though that assumption may not hold. In a later genetic analysis, fewer N-insertions in productive TCRs were reported among donors in an Asian-associated ancestry cluster than the 666-donor mean. A later analysis reported that several top co-occurrence clusters appeared linked to parvovirus B19, influenza, CMV and Epstein-Barr virus. A further reported finding was that TCR beta sequences accurately predicted the HLA-A and HLA-B alleles for most subjects in the first cohort. In an earlier analysis of about 540 of the donors, most TCR beta V segments were observed in productive rearrangements about 90% or about 30% of the time, broadly matching IMGT annotations. In a later analysis, 16,951 TCR beta sequences were associated with specific HLA alleles at a false discovery rate of 0.05. When HLA alleles, especially DR and DQ, strongly co-occurred, TCR associations were difficult to assign to individual alleles. In a later analysis, the rate of TCR association differed among HLA loci, with DRB1 alleles having the most associated TCRs and HLA-C alleles having the fewest. Linkage disequilibrium might explain the correlated functional status among segregating V segments, but an unknown experimental factor could not be ruled out. Immune exposure information for the cohort was limited to CMV serostatus. An association between a missense DCLRE1C variant and V-gene and J-gene trimming of TCR beta chains was found in a later genetic analysis and replicated in an independent cohort. It was suggested by the authors that the approach could potentially be generalized to other disease states and immunological phenotypes. Across donors, most TCR sequences were observed very rarely, whereas some public TCRs were present in many individuals. The classifier was reported to diagnose cytomegalovirus status with high specificity and sensitivity in both the original cohort and the validation cohort.

The cohort was made up of approximately 700 healthy bone marrow donors. At the time of sampling, every cohort member was nominally healthy, though immune exposures that went unrecorded were likely present. The donor was CMV seropositive and belonged to the group of 250 to 300 seropositive cohort members. A peripheral blood sample was collected from each donor, and TCR beta sequencing was performed on peripheral blood mononuclear cells. The Qiagen DNeasy Blood Extraction Kit was used to extract genomic DNA from the blood cell samples. Its CDR3 holds 18 amino acids, cysteine through phenylalanine. Just CDR3 DNA is preserved here, 54 bases in frame from base 1. The germline V gene provides CDR1 MGHRA and CDR2 YSYEKL. Between the V and J ends, shortened by 0 bases and 0 bases respectively, the junction contains 14 bases.

The receptor comes from a woman aged 40 to 50 in good health and CMV-seropositive. Sequencing was done on a sample of PBMCs. Here the chain combines TRBV4-1 and TRBJ2-2; confidence is insufficient to name the D gene. The DNA is as follows: TGCGCCAGCAGCCAAGATCTCTCAACATATTCGAACACCGGGGAGCTGTTTTTT. This gives the protein CASSQDLSTYSNTGELFF.